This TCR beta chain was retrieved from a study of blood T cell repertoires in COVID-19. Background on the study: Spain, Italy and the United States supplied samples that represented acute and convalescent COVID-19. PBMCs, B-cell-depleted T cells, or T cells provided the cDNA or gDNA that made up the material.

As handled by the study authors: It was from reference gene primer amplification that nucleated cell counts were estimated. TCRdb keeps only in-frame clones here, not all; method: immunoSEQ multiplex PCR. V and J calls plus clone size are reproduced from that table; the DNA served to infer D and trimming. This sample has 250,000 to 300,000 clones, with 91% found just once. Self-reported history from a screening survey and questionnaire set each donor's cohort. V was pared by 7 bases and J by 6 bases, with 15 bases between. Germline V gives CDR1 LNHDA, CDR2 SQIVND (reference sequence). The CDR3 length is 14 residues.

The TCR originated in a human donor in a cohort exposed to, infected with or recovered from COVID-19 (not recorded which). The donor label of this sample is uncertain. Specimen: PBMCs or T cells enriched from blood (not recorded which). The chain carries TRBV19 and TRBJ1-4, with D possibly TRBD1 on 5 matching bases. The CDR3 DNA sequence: TGTGCCAGTAACCTAGGGGTCGGCCATGAAAAACTGTTTTTT. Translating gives CASNLGVGHEKLFF.